This T cell receptor (beta chain) derives from a study of metastatic and nonmetastatic thyroid tumors. This clone ranks as medium-sized. Not a single patient had been given any form of treatment at any point before undergoing thyroid surgery. TCRdb re-called clones via MiXCR from the PCR reads. The sample holds under 5,500 clones, about 22% seen once. The CDR3 length is 12 residues. The V gene lost 5 bases and the J gene lost 6 bases, with 7 bases spanning the gap. The germline V gene encodes CDR1 LNHDA and CDR2 SQIVND (reference sequence). The receptor comes from a female donor with papillary thyroid cancer or a benign thyroid nodule (not recorded which). Some clones in this sample may be carry-over from other donors' samples. Sequencing used adjacent normal tissue. The chain combines TRBV19 with TRBJ1-4; D gene ambiguous. The CDR3: CASSRRDEKLFF. The CDR3 DNA follows: TGTGCCAGTAGTCGTCGGGATGAAAAACTGTTTTTT.